Listed here are 32 T cell receptor beta chains from one sample, sequenced in a study of OX40 agonist ivuxolimab in advanced cancers. Libraries were prepared by immunoSEQ multiplex PCR; TCRdb keeps only in-frame clonotypes and omits some of them. This table holds about 150,000 clones, approximately 94% found once. The starting material was CD4+ or CD8+ T cells sorted from blood, obtained in a trial of the OX40 agonist ivuxolimab. The source of these receptors is an adult with an advanced solid tumor such as melanoma, head and neck, liver or kidney cancer.

The chain couples TRBV27 to TRBJ1-3; D remains ambiguous. The germline V gene encodes CDR1 MNHEY and CDR2 SMNVEV (reference sequence). The CDR3 has 11 residues. Trimming pared 7 bases from V and 4 bases from J, leaving 5 bases between. The CDR3 DNA follows: TGTGCCAGCACCTCCGGAAACACCATATATTTT. It codes for CASTSGNTIYF.

The chain recombines TRBV19 with TRBJ2-3; no firm D call. The V gene lost 5 bases and the J gene lost 6 bases, with 12 bases spanning the gap. This CDR3 is 13 amino acids long. Germline lookup yields CDR1 LNHDA and CDR2 SQIVND (reference sequence). This CDR3 reads CASSFGKTDTQYF. In DNA, the CDR3 is TGTGCCAGTAGTTTCGGCAAAACCGATACGCAGTATTTT. The complete variable domain, with remaining parts taken from reference TRBV19 and TRBJ2-3, reads DGGITQSPKYLFRKEGQNVTLSCEQNLNHDAMYWYRQDPGQGLRLIYYSQIVNDFQKGDIAEGYSVSREKKESFPLTVTSAQKNPTAFYLCASSFGKTDTQYFGPGTRLTVL.

The V call is TRBV7-8, the J call TRBJ1-4; unclear D gene. This CDR3 is built from 12 residues. Germline-derived CDR1 and CDR2 are SGHVS and FQNEAQ. V was cut by 5 bases and J by 8 bases, with 9 bases left in between. The CDR3: CASSVPGEKLFF. The CDR3 coding sequence is TGTGCCAGCAGCGTCCCGGGAGAAAAACTGTTTTTT.

The chain recombines TRBV5-8 with TRBJ2-5, with 7 bases fitting TRBD2. CDR1 is SGHTS and CDR2 is YDEGEE in the germline V gene. Germline trimming cut 7 bases from V and 3 bases from J; bases unmatched to any gene: 6. The CDR3 has 13 amino acids. CDR3 DNA sequence: TGTGCCAGCGGGAGGGGACTGGAAGAGACCCAGTACTTC. It yields the protein CASGRGLEETQYF.

CDR3 DNA: TGTGCCAGCAGCTTTACCCCGATTGCTAACTATGGCTACACCTTC. It encodes CASSFTPIANYGYTF. V and J are TRBV7-2 and TRBJ1-2; D is uncertain. Looked up from germline, CDR1 is SGHTA and CDR2 is FQGNSA. The CDR3 totals 15 residues. V was trimmed by 3 bases and J by 0 bases, leaving 11 bases between them.

This clone showed up just once. J is TRBJ1-3 and V is TRBV28; possibly TRBD1 for D (6 bases). V was clipped by 8 bases and J by 1 base, with 18 bases between them. The V gene's germline CDR1 is MDHEN and CDR2 SYDVKM. This CDR3 is built from 16 residues. In DNA form, the CDR3 reads TGTGCCAGCCGACGAGGGGGGATTTCGTCTGGAAACACCATATATTTT. This translates into CASRRGGISSGNTIYF.

This clone was observed once. This rearrangement joins TRBV6-5 to TRBJ2-7; unclear D gene. The CDR3 covers 15 residues. Deletions cut 8 bases from V and 3 bases from J, with 20 bases between. Germline V gene lookup returns CDR1 MNHEY and CDR2 SVGAGI. The CDR3 reads CASLRRVNLVYEQYF. The DNA for the CDR3 is TGTGCCAGCTTGAGACGTGTCAACCTTGTCTACGAGCAGTACTTC.

This clone was counted once. The V gene is TRBV19, the J gene TRBJ1-2; D possibly corresponds to TRBD1 (6 bases). CDR3 size: 15 residues. Trimming shortened V by 6 bases and J by 7 bases, and 21 bases separated the two germline ends. CDR1 LNHDA and CDR2 SQIVND come from the germline V gene (reference sequence). This CDR3 reads CASSPGGAGVVGYTF. The CDR3 DNA follows: TGTGCCAGTAGCCCCGGGGGCGCGGGGGTAGTTGGCTACACCTTC. Combining the CDR3 with reference TRBV19 and TRBJ1-2 gives the whole variable domain DGGITQSPKYLFRKEGQNVTLSCEQNLNHDAMYWYRQDPGQGLRLIYYSQIVNDFQKGDIAEGYSVSREKKESFPLTVTSAQKNPTAFYLCASSPGGAGVVGYTFGSGTRLTVV.

The V gene is TRBV4-2, the J gene TRBJ1-5; 7 nucleotides match TRBD1. Unmatched junction bases numbered 9, after V lost 1 base and J lost 6 bases. The CDR3 has 16 residues. Germline values: CDR1 LGHNA, CDR2 YNFKEQ. CDR3 residues: CASSQAVGTATQPQHF. CDR3 DNA: TGTGCCAGCAGCCAAGCGGTCGGGACAGCGACTCAGCCCCAGCATTTT.

The chain joins TRBV7-9 to TRBJ2-3; D is possibly TRBD2 (5 bases). The CDR3 runs 15 residues. Trimming took off 10 bases at V and 0 bases at J, with 17 bases between the two ends. Germline V gene lookup returns CDR1 SEHNR and CDR2 FQNEAQ (reference sequence). In DNA, the CDR3 is TGTGCCACCCCCGACCGGGGATCTAGCACAGATACGCAGTATTTT. Translating it yields CATPDRGSSTDTQYF.

The chain joins TRBV5-6 to TRBJ2-3; unclear D gene. This CDR3 has 15 amino acids. Trimming took 0 bases from V and 0 from J, leaving 8 bases between them. Looked up from germline, CDR1 is SGHDT and CDR2 is YYEEEE. The CDR3: CASSLGKQSTDTQYF. The CDR3 bases are TGTGCCAGCAGCTTGGGGAAACAGAGCACAGATACGCAGTATTTT. The full variable domain, in which reference TRBV5-6 and TRBJ2-3 provide the parts outside the CDR3, is DAGVTQSPTHLIKTRGQQVTLRCSPKSGHDTVSWYQQALGQGPQFIFQYYEEEERQRGNFPDRFSGHQFPNYSSELNVNALLLGDSALYLCASSLGKQSTDTQYFGPGTRLTVL.

The V call is TRBV11-1, the J call TRBJ2-1; the D is unclear. This CDR3 is built from 13 residues. From germline, CDR1 is SGHAT and CDR2 FQDESV (reference sequence). Between the trimmed V and J ends, which lost 2 bases and 5 bases, there was a span of 7 bases. The CDR3 spells CASSLLPNNEQFF. CDR3 nucleotides: TGTGCCAGCAGCTTACTACCAAACAATGAGCAGTTCTTC.

The gene calls are TRBV2 and TRBJ1-4; possibly TRBD1 for D (6 bases). Germline-derived CDR1 and CDR2 are SNHLY and FYNNEI. The CDR3 sequence is 15 residues long. V was pared by 11 bases and J by 5 bases, with 21 bases between. This CDR3 is CAARRDRNRNEKLFF. CDR3 in DNA: TGTGCCGCCCGCCGTGACAGGAACCGAAATGAAAAACTGTTTTTT.

The chain recombines TRBV5-4 with TRBJ1-2; D is unresolved. The CDR3 is 13 residues long. The germline V and J ends were trimmed by 0 bases and 6 bases, with 9 bases remaining between them. CDR1 is SGHNT, CDR2 YYREEE, per germline (reference sequence). CDR3 residues: CASSLGGGNGYTF. DNA for the CDR3: TGTGCCAGCAGCTTGGGTGGAGGGAATGGCTACACCTTC.

This clone is a singleton in its sample. The chain carries TRBV5-1 and TRBJ2-7; TRBD2 agrees at 10 bases. Germline loops: CDR1 SGHRS, CDR2 YFSETQ. The CDR3 runs to 15 residues. Trimming at V came to 0 bases and at J to 3 bases, leaving 3 bases not matched to a gene. The CDR3 DNA sequence: TGCGCCAGCAGCTTGGCCGGGACTAGCGACTACGAGCAGTACTTC. Translated: CASSLAGTSDYEQYF. The full variable domain, in which reference TRBV5-1 and TRBJ2-7 provide the parts outside the CDR3, is KAGVTQTPRYLIKTRGQQVTLSCSPISGHRSVSWYQQTPGQGLQFLFEYFSETQRNKGNFPGRFSGRQFSNSRSEMNVSTLELGDSALYLCASSLAGTSDYEQYFGPGTRLTVT.

The chain carries TRBV6-5 and TRBJ2-2; the D gene could be TRBD1 or TRBD2 (5 bases each). There are 14 residues in the CDR3. From germline, CDR1 is MNHEY and CDR2 SVGAGI. With 5 bases removed from V and 4 bases from J, the gap between germline ends came to 11 bases. DNA of the CDR3: TGTGCCAGCAGTCGGGACCTCCCCACCGGGGAGCTGTTTTTT. Protein product: CASSRDLPTGELFF.

This chain uses TRBV19 with TRBJ1-2; 9 bases map to TRBD1. J gave up 8 bases and V 3 bases, and 7 bases lay outside the gene matches. Germline V lookup: CDR1 LNHDA, CDR2 SQIVND (reference sequence). This CDR3 spans 14 amino acids. The CDR3 sequence is CASSIGQGTGGYTF. The CDR3 coding sequence is TGTGCCAGTAGTATTGGACAGGGGACGGGCGGCTACACCTTC. Full variable domain (missing parts from reference TRBV19 and TRBJ1-2): DGGITQSPKYLFRKEGQNVTLSCEQNLNHDAMYWYRQDPGQGLRLIYYSQIVNDFQKGDIAEGYSVSREKKESFPLTVTSAQKNPTAFYLCASSIGQGTGGYTFGSGTRLTVV.

This chain connects TRBV19 to TRBJ2-2, with 8 bases that match TRBD1. This CDR3 spans 15 amino acids. The V segment lost 7 bases and the J segment 3 bases; nucleotides outside the gene matches: 7. Germline CDR1 LNHDA, CDR2 SQIVND (reference sequence). The DNA for the CDR3 is TGTGCCAGTACCACGGACAGGGTCTACACCGGGGAGCTGTTTTTT. It yields the protein CASTTDRVYTGELFF.

CDR3 DNA sequence: TGTGCTAGTGGTTTGGGGACTAGCGGGGCAAGCACAGATACGCAGTATTTT. Residues: CASGLGTSGASTDTQYF. This rearrangement joins TRBV12-5 to TRBJ2-3; the match to TRBD2 covers 12 bases. CDR3 length equals 17 residues. V lost 1 base, J lost 0 bases, and 2 bases stayed unmatched. The germline V gene encodes CDR1 LGHNT and CDR2 FRNRAP.

As for this clone: Other DNA sequences in this specimen translate into the identical CDR3. The chain carries TRBV9 and TRBJ2-7, with D possibly TRBD1 on 7 matching bases. Trimming took 2 bases from V and 2 from J, leaving 11 bases between them. Per the germline V gene, CDR1 is SGDLS and CDR2 is YYNGEE. The CDR3 contains 14 residues. This CDR3 is CASSVAGQTYEQYF. For the CDR3, the DNA is TGTGCCAGCAGCGTCGCGGGACAGACCTACGAGCAGTACTTC.

This chain uses TRBV6-5 with TRBJ2-1, with TRBD2 as a possible D gene (6 bases). Germline CDR1 is MNHEY and CDR2 is SVGAGI. The CDR3 covers 15 residues. The V end was cut by 6 bases, the J end by 7 bases, with 19 bases between. The CDR3 loop reads CASSHGRLDWNEQFF. The CDR3, as DNA: TGTGCCAGCAGCCACGGGAGACTTGATTGGAATGAGCAGTTCTTC.

The chain employs TRBV5-1 and TRBJ1-5; no clear D. Trimming removed 0 bases at V and 1 base at J, with 11 bases between. CDR3 length equals 16 residues. Germline V CDR1 and CDR2: SGHRS, YFSETQ. In nucleotides, the CDR3 is TGCGCCAGCAGCTTGGGGGCGGGTGGGAGCAATCAGCCCCAGCATTTT. This translates into CASSLGAGGSNQPQHF.

V is TRBV19 and J is TRBJ1-2; 8 nucleotides match TRBD1. Losses at the gene ends were 1 base for V and 0 bases for J; bases not matched to a gene: 7. Germline CDR1 and CDR2: LNHDA and SQIVND (reference sequence). This CDR3 contains 17 residues. The CDR3 spells CASSIGGTGETNYGYTF. CDR3 nucleotides: TGTGCCAGTAGTATAGGTGGGACAGGCGAAACTAACTATGGCTACACCTTC.

The V gene is TRBV7-2, the J gene TRBJ2-1, with 7 bases identical to TRBD1. V dropped 5 bases and J dropped 7; count of bases not matched to a gene: 11. This CDR3 is 15 amino acids long. Germline V gene data show CDR1 as SGHTA and CDR2 as FQGNSA. As DNA, the CDR3 is TGTGCCAGCAGCCCACAGGGGAATCGTGCAAATGAGCAGTTCTTC. This sequence encodes CASSPQGNRANEQFF.

This chain uses TRBV10-3 with TRBJ2-7; no clear D. This CDR3 region has 13 residues. The germline V and J ends were trimmed by 5 bases and 4 bases, with 12 bases remaining between them. Germline V CDR1 and CDR2: ENHRY, SYGVKD. CDR3 DNA: TGTGCCATCAGTAGCCCCCCCCCATACGAGCAGTACTTC. Amino acid sequence: CAISSPPPYEQYF.

This clone was detected only once. This chain links TRBV6-5 with TRBJ1-2; no definite D call. With 3 bases removed from V and 0 bases from J, the gap between germline ends came to 11 bases. Per germline, CDR1 MNHEY and CDR2 SVGAGI. This CDR3 comprises 15 residues. The CDR3, as DNA: TGTGCCAGCAGTTATCGCCTGAATCCTAACTATGGCTACACCTTC. This translates into CASSYRLNPNYGYTF.

CDR3 DNA: TGTGCCAGCAGTTGGCCGGGACAGGGGGTTTACGAGCAGTACTTC. Protein sequence: CASSWPGQGVYEQYF. The chain employs TRBV6-5 and TRBJ2-7, with TRBD1 matching over 11 bases. The V segment lost 4 bases and the J segment 4 bases; nucleotides outside the gene matches: 6. There are 15 residues in the CDR3. Germline CDR1 is MNHEY and CDR2 is SVGAGI.

J is TRBJ1-5 and V is TRBV5-1; 9 bases are shared with TRBD1. V lost 4 bases and J lost 0; bases outside the gene matches: 11. This CDR3 comprises 18 residues. Germline-derived CDR1 and CDR2 are SGHRS and YFSETQ. The DNA for the CDR3 is TGCGCCAGCAGCATTCACCCGGGACAGGGAGGTAGCAATCAGCCCCAGCATTTT. This sequence encodes CASSIHPGQGGSNQPQHF.

The chain carries TRBV5-1 and TRBJ2-5; D is undetermined. Germline CDR1 SGHRS, CDR2 YFSETQ. V was trimmed by 1 base and J by 1 base, leaving 2 bases between them. This CDR3 has 12 amino acids. CDR3 amino acids: CASSLTQETQYF. Written as DNA, the CDR3 is TGCGCCAGCAGCTTGACCCAAGAGACCCAGTACTTC.

The chain couples TRBV12-5 to TRBJ2-5; unclear D gene. The CDR3 loop spans 12 amino acids. Per the germline V gene, CDR1 is LGHNT and CDR2 is FRNRAP. The V end lost 1 base, the J end lost 3 bases, and 3 bases lay between the germline ends. CDR3 nucleotide sequence: TGTGCTAGTGGTTTGGAAGAAGAGACCCAGTACTTC. Protein sequence: CASGLEEETQYF. The whole variable domain, filled in from reference TRBV12-5 and TRBJ2-5, reads DARVTQTPRHKVTEMGQEVTMRCQPILGHNTVFWYRQTMMQGLELLAYFRNRAPLDDSGMPKDRFSAEMPDATLATLKIQPSEPRDSAVYFCASGLEEETQYFGPGTRLLVL.

CDR3 bases: TGCGCCAGCAGTCAATCCCGCAGGACGAAAATGGGCACCGGGGAGCTGTTTTTT. Translated, it gives CASSQSRRTKMGTGELFF. The chain combines TRBV23-1 with TRBJ2-2, with D hard to call. TRBV23-1 is noted as an ORF with a role that remains uncertain. This CDR3 has 18 amino acids. V lost 0 bases and J 4 bases, leaving 18 bases between the germline ends.

V is TRBV6-9 and J is TRBJ2-5; a weak D match, TRBD2 (5 bases). Trimming pared 3 bases from V and 4 bases from J, leaving 9 bases between. The germline gives CDR1 MNHGY, CDR2 SVAAGI. This CDR3 is built from 13 residues. The DNA of the CDR3 is TGTGCCAGCAGTTACGGGGAGCGAGAGACCCAGTACTTC. This gives the protein CASSYGERETQYF.